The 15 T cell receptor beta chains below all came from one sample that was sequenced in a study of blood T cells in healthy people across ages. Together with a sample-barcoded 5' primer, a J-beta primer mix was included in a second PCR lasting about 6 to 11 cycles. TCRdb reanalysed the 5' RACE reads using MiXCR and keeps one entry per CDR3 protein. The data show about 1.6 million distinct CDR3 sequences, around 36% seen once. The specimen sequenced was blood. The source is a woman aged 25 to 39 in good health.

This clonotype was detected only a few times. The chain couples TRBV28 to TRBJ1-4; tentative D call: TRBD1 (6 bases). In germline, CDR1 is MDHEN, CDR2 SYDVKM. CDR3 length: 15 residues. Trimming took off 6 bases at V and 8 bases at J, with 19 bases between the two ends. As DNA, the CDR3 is TGTGCCAGCAGCCAAGGGGGATCGGGTTTGGAAAAACTGTTTTTT. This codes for CASSQGGSGLEKLFF.

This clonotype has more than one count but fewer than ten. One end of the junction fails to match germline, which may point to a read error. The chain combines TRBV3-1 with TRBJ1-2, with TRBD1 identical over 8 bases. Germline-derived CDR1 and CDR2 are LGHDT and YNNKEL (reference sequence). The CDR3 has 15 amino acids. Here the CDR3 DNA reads TGTGCCAGCAGCCAAGGGACAGGGCCGTACTATAGCTACACCTTC. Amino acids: CASSQGTGPYYSYTF.

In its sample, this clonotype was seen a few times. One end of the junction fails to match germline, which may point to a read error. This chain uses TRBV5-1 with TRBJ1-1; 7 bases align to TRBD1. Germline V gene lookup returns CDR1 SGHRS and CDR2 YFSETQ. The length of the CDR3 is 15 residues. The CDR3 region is CASSLRQGVNAEAFF. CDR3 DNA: TGCGCCAGCAGCTTGAGACAGGGAGTGAACGCTGAAGCTTTCTTT.

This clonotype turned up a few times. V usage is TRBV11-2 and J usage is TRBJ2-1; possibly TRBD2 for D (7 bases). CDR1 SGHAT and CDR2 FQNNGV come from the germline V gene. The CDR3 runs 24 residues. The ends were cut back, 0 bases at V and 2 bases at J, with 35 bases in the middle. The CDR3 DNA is TGTGCCAGCAGCTTAGATCTCACGTCGGTAAGGAGCGGGACAAAATACGGCCCCTACAATGAGCAGTTCTTC. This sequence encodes CASSLDLTSVRSGTKYGPYNEQFF.

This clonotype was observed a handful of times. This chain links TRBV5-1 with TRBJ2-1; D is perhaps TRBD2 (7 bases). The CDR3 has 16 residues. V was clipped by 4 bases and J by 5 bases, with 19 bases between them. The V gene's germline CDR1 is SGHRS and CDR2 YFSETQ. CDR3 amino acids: CASSPGGALGHNEQFF. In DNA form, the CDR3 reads TGCGCCAGCAGCCCTGGGGGGGCACTGGGTCACAATGAGCAGTTCTTC. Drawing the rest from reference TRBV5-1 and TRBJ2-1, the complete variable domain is KAGVTQTPRYLIKTRGQQVTLSCSPISGHRSVSWYQQTPGQGLQFLFEYFSETQRNKGNFPGRFSGRQFSNSRSEMNVSTLELGDSALYLCASSPGGALGHNEQFFGPGTRLTVL.

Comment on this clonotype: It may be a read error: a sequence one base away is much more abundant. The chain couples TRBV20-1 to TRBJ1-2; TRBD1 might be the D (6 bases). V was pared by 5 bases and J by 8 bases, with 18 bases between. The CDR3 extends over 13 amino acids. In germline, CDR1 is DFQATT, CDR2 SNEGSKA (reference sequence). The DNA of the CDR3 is TGCAGTGCTCTTACCGGGACAAGCGGGGGCTACACCTTC. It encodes CSALTGTSGGYTF.

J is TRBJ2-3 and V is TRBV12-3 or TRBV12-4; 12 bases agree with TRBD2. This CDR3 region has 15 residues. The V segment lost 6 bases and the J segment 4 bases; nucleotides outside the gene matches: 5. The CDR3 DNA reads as TGTGCCAGCAGCCTAGCGGGAGGGCAATCAGATACGCAGTATTTT. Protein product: CASSLAGGQSDTQYF.

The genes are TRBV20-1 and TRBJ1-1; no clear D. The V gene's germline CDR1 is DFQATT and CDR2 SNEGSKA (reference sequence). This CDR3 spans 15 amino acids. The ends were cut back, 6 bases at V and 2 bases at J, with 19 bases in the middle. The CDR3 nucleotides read TGCAGTGCACCACCGCAAGGCAGTTACAACACTGAAGCTTTCTTT. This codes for CSAPPQGSYNTEAFF.

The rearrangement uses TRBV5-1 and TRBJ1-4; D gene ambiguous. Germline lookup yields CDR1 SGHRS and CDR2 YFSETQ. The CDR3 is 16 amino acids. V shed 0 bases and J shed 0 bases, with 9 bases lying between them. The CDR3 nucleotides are TGCGCCAGCAGCTTGGGACGGGAAGCAACTAATGAAAAACTGTTTTTT. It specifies CASSLGREATNEKLFF.

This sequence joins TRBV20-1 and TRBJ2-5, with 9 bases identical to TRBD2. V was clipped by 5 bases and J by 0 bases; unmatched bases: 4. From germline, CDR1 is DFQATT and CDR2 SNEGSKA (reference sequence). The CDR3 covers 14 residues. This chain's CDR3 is CSAPTSGHQETQYF. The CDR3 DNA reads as TGCAGTGCTCCGACTAGCGGCCACCAAGAGACCCAGTACTTC.

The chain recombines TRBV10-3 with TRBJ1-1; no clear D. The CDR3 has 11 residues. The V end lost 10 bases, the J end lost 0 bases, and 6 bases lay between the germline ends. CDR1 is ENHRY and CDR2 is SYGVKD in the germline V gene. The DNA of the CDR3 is TGTGCCACCCGGTTGAACACTGAAGCTTTCTTT. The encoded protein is CATRLNTEAFF.

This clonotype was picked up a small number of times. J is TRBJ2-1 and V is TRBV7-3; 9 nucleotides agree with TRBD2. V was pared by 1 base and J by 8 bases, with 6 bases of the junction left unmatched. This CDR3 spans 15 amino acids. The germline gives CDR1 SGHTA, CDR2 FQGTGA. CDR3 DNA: TGTGCCAGCAGCTTAAACCCGTTAGCGGGGGATGAGCAGTTCTTC. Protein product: CASSLNPLAGDEQFF.

CDR3 DNA sequence: TGTGCCAGCAGTTTATCTCCGACAGGGGATGGCTACACCTTC. Its protein is CASSLSPTGDGYTF. The chain recombines TRBV28 with TRBJ1-2; 8 positions agree with TRBD1. V dropped 1 base and J dropped 6; count of bases not matched to a gene: 4. The length of the CDR3 is 14 residues. Looked up from germline, CDR1 is MDHEN and CDR2 is SYDVKM.

CDR3 DNA: TGTGCCAGCAGTGAAGCGACCCCCGGAAATTCACCCCTCCACTTT. It codes for CASSEATPGNSPLHF. V usage is TRBV6-1 and J usage is TRBJ1-6; D gene ambiguous. The CDR3 loop spans 15 amino acids. Germline CDR1 and CDR2: MNHNS and SASEGT. Deletions cut 0 bases from V and 7 bases from J, with 10 bases between.

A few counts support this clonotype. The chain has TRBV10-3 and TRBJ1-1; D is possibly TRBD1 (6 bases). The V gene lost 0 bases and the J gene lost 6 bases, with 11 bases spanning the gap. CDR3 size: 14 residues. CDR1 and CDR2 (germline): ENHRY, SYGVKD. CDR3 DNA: TGTGCCATCAGTGAGTCGATGAGGGGGTCTGAAGCTTTCTTT. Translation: CAISESMRGSEAFF.